The source of this T cell receptor (beta chain) is a study of blood T cell dynamics during melanoma immunotherapy. The protocol was immunoSEQ multiplex PCR, while the TCRdb copy is restricted to in-frame clones and leaves out a portion. The top ten hold 6.5% to 8% of the sample, which has approximately 15,000 clones, 65% to 90% seen once. Time point reported: pre-treatment baseline. V shed 5 bases, J shed 2 bases, and the junction held 3 bases outside the gene matches. Germline V gene data show CDR1 as SGHNT and CDR2 as YENEEA. The CDR3 is made up of 15 amino acids. The source material was blood, sampled from a patient treated with checkpoint blockade. The V and J genes are TRBV11-3 and TRBJ2-5; 12 positions agree with TRBD2. The sequence was collected from a human donor with melanoma. CDR3 nucleotide sequence: TGTGCCAGCAGCGACGGACTAGCGGGACAAGAGACCCAGTACTTC. Translating gives CASSDGLAGQETQYF.